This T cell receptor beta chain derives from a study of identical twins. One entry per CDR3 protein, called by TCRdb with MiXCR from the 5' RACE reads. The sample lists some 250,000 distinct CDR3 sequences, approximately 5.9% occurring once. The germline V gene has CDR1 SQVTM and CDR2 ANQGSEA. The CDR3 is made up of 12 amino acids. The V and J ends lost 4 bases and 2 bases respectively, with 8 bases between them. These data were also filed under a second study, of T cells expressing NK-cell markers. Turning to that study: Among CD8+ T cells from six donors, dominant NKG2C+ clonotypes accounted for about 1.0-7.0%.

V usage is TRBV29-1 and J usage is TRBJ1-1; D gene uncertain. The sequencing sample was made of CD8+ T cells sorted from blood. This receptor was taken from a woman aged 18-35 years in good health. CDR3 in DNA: TGCAGCGTTGTATGGGGAAACACTGAAGCTTTCTTT. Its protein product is CSVVWGNTEAFF.